This TCR beta chain was retrieved from a study of control samples from healthy donors and cancer patients. The protocol was immunoSEQ multiplex PCR, while the TCRdb copy is restricted to in-frame clones and leaves out a portion. The sample includes roughly 130,000 clones, approximately 90% of them seen just once. CDR1 SGDLS and CDR2 YYNGEE come from the germline V gene. The CDR3 is made up of 13 amino acids. With V trimmed by 3 bases and J by 4 bases, 3 bases remained unmatched. The chain is built from TRBV9 and TRBJ1-1; the match to TRBD1 covers 7 bases. Sequenced sample: blood. The clonotype was recovered from a man between 18 and 35 years old in good health. The CDR3 region is CASSAPGGTEAFF. For the CDR3, the DNA is TGTGCCAGCAGCGCCCCAGGGGGCACTGAAGCTTTCTTT.